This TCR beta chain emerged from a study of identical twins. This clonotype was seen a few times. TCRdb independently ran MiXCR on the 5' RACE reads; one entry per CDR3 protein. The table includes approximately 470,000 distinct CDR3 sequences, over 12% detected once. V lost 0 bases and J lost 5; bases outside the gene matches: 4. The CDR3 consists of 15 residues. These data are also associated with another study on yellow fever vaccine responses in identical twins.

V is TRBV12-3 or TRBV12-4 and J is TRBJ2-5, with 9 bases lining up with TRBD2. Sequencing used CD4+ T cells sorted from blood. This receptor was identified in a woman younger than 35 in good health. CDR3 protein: CASSLASGSGETQYF. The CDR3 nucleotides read TGTGCCAGCAGTTTAGCTAGCGGGAGTGGTGAGACCCAGTACTTC.